Following are 32 T cell receptor beta chains from one sample sequenced in a study of T cells in Graves' hyperthyroidism and ophthalmopathy. RNA transcripts yielded amplified TCR beta CDR3 regions. Carried out on the TCR CDR3, a first-round RT-PCR used the HTBI primer set. A single record per CDR3 protein comes from TCRdb applying MiXCR to the multiplex PCR reads. The sample shows some 560,000 distinct CDR3 sequences, approximately 15% of them seen only once. The sample comprised blood. The source is a woman in her thirties or forties with Graves' hyperthyroidism.

V is TRBV2 and J is TRBJ1-6; D ambiguous. There are 13 residues in the CDR3. Germline V gives CDR1 SNHLY, CDR2 FYNNEI. V lost 5 bases to trimming and J lost 4 bases, with 6 bases between them. The CDR3 DNA reads TGTGCCAGCAGTTCGGGATATAATTCACCCCTCCACTTT. This sequence encodes CASSSGYNSPLHF.

This clonotype was picked up a small number of times. This chain joins TRBV29-1 and TRBJ2-5; 15 bases map to TRBD2. The germline V gene has CDR1 SQVTM and CDR2 ANQGSEA. V trimming: 7 bases; J trimming: 4 bases; junction bases outside the gene matches: 10. This CDR3 comprises 16 residues. CDR3 loop: CSAGRPGLAGGETQYF. As DNA, the CDR3 is TGCAGCGCGGGACGCCCGGGACTAGCGGGAGGAGAGACCCAGTACTTC.

This clonotype came up many times. The V call is TRBV3-1, the J call TRBJ2-6, with D hard to call. The V and J ends lost 1 base and 0 bases respectively, with 10 bases between them. CDR3 length: 17 amino acids. Germline CDR1 is LGHDT and CDR2 is YNNKEL (reference sequence). The chain's CDR3 is CASSQARRLSGANVLTF. The CDR3 bases are TGTGCCAGCAGCCAAGCCAGACGTCTCTCTGGGGCCAACGTCCTGACTTTC. The full variable domain, completed using reference TRBV3-1 and TRBJ2-6, is DTAVSQTPKYLVTQMGNDKSIKCEQNLGHDTMYWYKQDSKKFLKIMFSYNNKELIINETVPNRFSPKSPDKAHLNLHINSLELGDSAVYFCASSQARRLSGANVLTFGAGSRLTVL.

This clonotype came up a few times. The rearrangement links TRBV6-5 to TRBJ2-1; 11 bases agree with TRBD1. The V gene end was trimmed by 3 bases and the J gene end by 4 bases; junction bases not matched to a gene: 5. Germline V gene sequence: CDR1 MNHEY, CDR2 SVGAGI. The CDR3 loop spans 16 amino acids. DNA of the CDR3: TGTGCCAGCAGTTATACCGGGACAGGGGGTTACAATGAGCAGTTCTTC. The encoded protein is CASSYTGTGGYNEQFF.

This rearrangement joins TRBV5-6 to TRBJ2-2; tentative D call: TRBD1 (5 bases). This CDR3 spans 15 amino acids. V was pared by 4 bases and J by 1 base, with 11 bases between. Germline V CDR1 and CDR2: SGHDT, YYEEEE. CDR3 sequence: CASSLLTGNTGELFF. CDR3 in DNA: TGTGCCAGCAGCCTACTAACAGGGAACACCGGGGAGCTGTTTTTT.

This clonotype was counted many times. The chain uses TRBV7-3 and TRBJ2-1; D may be TRBD1 (6 bases). CDR3 size: 16 residues. V was trimmed by 2 bases and J by 8 bases, leaving 19 bases between them. Germline assignment: CDR1 SGHTA and CDR2 FQGTGA. The CDR3 loop reads CASSLPAGQFKDEQFF. In DNA form, the CDR3 reads TGTGCCAGCAGCTTACCCGCCGGACAGTTTAAGGATGAGCAGTTCTTC.

The V call is TRBV5-1, the J call TRBJ2-7, with D possibly matching TRBD1 (6 bases). The V gene's germline CDR1 is SGHRS and CDR2 YFSETQ. The CDR3 has 13 residues. V was clipped by 1 base and J by 3 bases, with 8 bases between them. The CDR3 nucleotides are TGCGCCAGCAGCTTGACAGGGCGCTACGAGCAGTACTTC. Its translation is CASSLTGRYEQYF.

This clonotype was seen at least ten times. This sequence joins TRBV5-1 and TRBJ2-4; 8 bases fit TRBD2. The ends lost 0 bases at V and 7 bases at J; junction bases unmatched: 12. This CDR3 contains 17 residues. Germline CDR1 reads SGHRS; CDR2 reads YFSETQ. The CDR3 DNA reads as TGCGCCAGCAGCTTGGCCGAGCGGGAGTGGCGTAAGAACATTCAGTACTTC. Translated, it gives CASSLAEREWRKNIQYF.

This clonotype was seen repeatedly, ten times or more. The V call is TRBV18, the J call TRBJ2-3, with unresolved D. The V gene lost 9 bases and the J gene lost 2 bases, with 15 bases spanning the gap. This CDR3 contains 14 residues. Germline CDR1 reads KGHSH; CDR2 reads LQKENI. This chain's CDR3 is CASLLGGATDTQYF. The CDR3 DNA is TGTGCCAGTCTTCTAGGCGGTGCCACAGATACGCAGTATTTT.

This clonotype was seen ten or more times. The chain is built from TRBV6-1 and TRBJ1-2; 8 positions agree with TRBD1. V gave up 7 bases and J gave up 3 bases; unmatched junction bases: 4. Germline CDR1 and CDR2: MNHNS and SASEGT. The CDR3 runs 13 residues. The CDR3 DNA reads as TGTGCCAGCACACTGGACAGGGACTATGGCTACACCTTC. Protein sequence: CASTLDRDYGYTF.

In regard to this clonotype: Germline and junction disagree at one end, which may indicate a read error. The gene calls are TRBV7-9 and TRBJ1-3; D is perhaps TRBD1 (6 bases). CDR3 length equals 15 residues. Germline assignment: CDR1 SEHNR and CDR2 FQNEAQ (reference sequence). The CDR3 protein is CASSQRDIYGNTIYF. CDR3 sequence (DNA): TGCGCCAGCAGCCAACGGGACATCTACGGAAACACCATATATTTT.

This clonotype was seen more than once but under ten times. The chain has TRBV19 and TRBJ2-2; D call uncertain. Looked up from germline, CDR1 is LNHDA and CDR2 is SQIVND (reference sequence). V was trimmed by 6 bases and J by 6 bases, leaving 5 bases between them. This CDR3 is 11 amino acids long. CDR3 nucleotides: TGTGCCAGTAGACAATCCGGGGAGCTGTTTTTT. Protein product: CASRQSGELFF.

This clonotype was picked up many times. This rearrangement joins TRBV4-1 to TRBJ2-1, with 9 bases fitting TRBD2. Germline-derived CDR1 and CDR2 are MGHRA and YSYEKL. The CDR3 consists of 16 residues. The J segment lost 7 bases and the V segment lost 0 bases, leaving 7 bases of the junction unmatched. DNA for the CDR3: TGCGCCAGCAGCCAAGATGGGGCGGGAGGGCCGAATGAGCAGTTCTTC. Translated: CASSQDGAGGPNEQFF.

The chain is built from TRBV30 and TRBJ1-4; maybe TRBD1 (5 bases). The CDR3 runs to 13 residues. Germline V CDR1 and CDR2: GTSNPN, SVGIG (reference sequence). The germline V and J ends were trimmed by 3 bases and 4 bases, with 9 bases remaining between them. The CDR3 DNA reads TGTGCCTGGAGAGAGGGGAATAATGAAAAACTGTTTTTT. This sequence encodes CAWREGNNEKLFF.

In its sample, this clonotype was seen many times. The rearrangement joins TRBV7-3 to TRBJ2-7; 8 nucleotides align to TRBD2. The length of the CDR3 is 14 residues. Germline CDR1 is SGHTA and CDR2 is FQGTGA. With 5 bases clipped from V and 3 bases from J, the junction kept 6 bases outside the gene matches. CDR3 nucleotides: TGTGCCAGCAGCCCGGGAAGCGGGGGCTACGAGCAGTACTTC. It codes for CASSPGSGGYEQYF.

This clonotype was counted ten times or more. This chain's CDR3 is CASTTLGQGSNQPQHF. CDR3 bases: TGTGCCAGCACCACCTTGGGACAGGGTAGCAATCAGCCCCAGCATTTT. The V call is TRBV28, the J call TRBJ1-5; TRBD1 agrees at 9 bases. The germline CDR1 and CDR2 sequences are MDHEN and SYDVKM. CDR3 size: 16 residues. The J segment lost 0 bases and the V segment lost 7 bases, leaving 7 bases of the junction unmatched.

This chain uses TRBV29-1 with TRBJ2-7; no firm D call. This CDR3 has 12 amino acids. Between the trimmed V and J ends, which lost 3 bases and 3 bases, there was a span of 9 bases. From germline, CDR1 is SQVTM and CDR2 ANQGSEA. The CDR3 coding sequence is TGCAGCGTTGACACTGTGGACTACGAGCAGTACTTC. It translates to CSVDTVDYEQYF.

The rearrangement joins TRBV9 to TRBJ2-3; 10 bases match TRBD2. V trimming: 0 bases; J trimming: 5 bases; junction bases outside the gene matches: 9. The CDR3 covers 17 residues. The germline V gene has CDR1 SGDLS and CDR2 YYNGEE. Here the CDR3 reads CASSVGNSGRKEDTQYF. DNA for the CDR3: TGTGCCAGCAGCGTAGGGAATAGCGGGAGGAAGGAAGATACGCAGTATTTT.

At least ten counts were recorded for this clonotype. This rearrangement joins TRBV27 to TRBJ2-7, with a tentative D call TRBD1 (6 bases). V was cut by 5 bases and J by 0 bases, with 14 bases left in between. The CDR3 covers 15 residues. Germline V CDR1 and CDR2: MNHEY, SMNVEV (reference sequence). CDR3 coding DNA: TGTGCCAGCAGTCAACGGACAGACAGCTCCTACGAGCAGTACTTC. Translating gives CASSQRTDSSYEQYF.

The genes are TRBV14 and TRBJ2-4; 8 positions agree with TRBD2. The trim removed 3 bases at V and 8 bases at J, leaving 6 bases unmatched. Germline V lookup: CDR1 SGHDN, CDR2 FVKESK. The CDR3 has 14 amino acids. DNA of the CDR3: TGTGCCAGCAGCCAGACTAGCGCGGAGGACATTCAGTACTTC. This sequence encodes CASSQTSAEDIQYF.

This clonotype was found a few times. The chain has TRBV20-1 and TRBJ1-5; 7 positions agree with TRBD1. Germline loops: CDR1 DFQATT, CDR2 SNEGSKA (reference sequence). The trim removed 3 bases at V and 7 bases at J, leaving 12 bases unmatched. This CDR3 spans 15 amino acids. The CDR3 DNA reads as TGCAGTGCTAGTGAGGGGGCAAGTAGGATGCAGCCCCAGCATTTT. This sequence encodes CSASEGASRMQPQHF.

The table lists this clonotype with many counts. The genes are TRBV7-9 and TRBJ2-1; D not resolved. In germline, CDR1 is SEHNR, CDR2 FQNEAQ (reference sequence). The CDR3 is 13 amino acids. V lost 4 bases and J 0 bases, leaving 4 bases between the germline ends. Written as DNA, the CDR3 is TGTGCCAGCAGCTCCTACTCCTACAATGAGCAGTTCTTC. Residues: CASSSYSYNEQFF.

The rearrangement joins TRBV5-1 to TRBJ2-7; D is unclear. Trimming shortened V by 0 bases and J by 2 bases, and 12 bases separated the two germline ends. The CDR3 has 15 residues. The germline V gene has CDR1 SGHRS and CDR2 YFSETQ. Here the CDR3 reads CASSLGGVGPYEQYF. The CDR3 nucleotides are TGCGCCAGCAGCTTGGGAGGAGTGGGCCCCTACGAGCAGTACTTC.

This clonotype was picked up many times. The chain employs TRBV5-1 and TRBJ2-5; tentatively, D is TRBD1 (6 bases). This CDR3 contains 16 residues. Germline V gene sequence: CDR1 SGHRS, CDR2 YFSETQ. V shed 4 bases and J shed 5 bases, with 21 bases lying between them. CDR3 DNA: TGCGCCAGCAGCCCTGTGGGGGCGCAGGCCGGGGAGACCCAGTACTTC. Translating it yields CASSPVGAQAGETQYF. Looking up the rest from reference TRBV5-1 and TRBJ2-5 gives the full variable domain: KAGVTQTPRYLIKTRGQQVTLSCSPISGHRSVSWYQQTPGQGLQFLFEYFSETQRNKGNFPGRFSGRQFSNSRSEMNVSTLELGDSALYLCASSPVGAQAGETQYFGPGTRLLVL.

At least ten counts were recorded for this clonotype. The rearrangement joins TRBV7-8 to TRBJ2-7; D is undetermined. V lost 3 bases, J lost 4 bases, and 10 bases lay in between. CDR3 length: 13 amino acids. CDR1 is SGHVS and CDR2 is FQNEAQ in the germline V gene. The chain's CDR3 is CASSFRIGYEQYF. CDR3 DNA sequence: TGTGCCAGCAGCTTCCGAATAGGGTACGAGCAGTACTTC.

In its sample, this clonotype was seen a few times. The V call is TRBV20-1, the J call TRBJ2-2, with a possible D match to TRBD2 (5 bases). This CDR3 is 15 amino acids long. The V and J ends lost 0 bases and 2 bases respectively, with 10 bases between them. Germline CDR1 and CDR2: DFQATT and SNEGSKA (reference sequence). CDR3 in DNA: TGCAGTGCTAGAGATGTAGGGAGCAACACCGGGGAGCTGTTTTTT. Translating it yields CSARDVGSNTGELFF.

The sample holds many counts of this clonotype. This sequence joins TRBV28 and TRBJ2-1, with 10 bases aligning to TRBD2. Germline V gives CDR1 MDHEN, CDR2 SYDVKM. The CDR3 runs to 12 residues. Germline trimming cut 10 bases from V and 9 bases from J; bases unmatched to any gene: 6. The CDR3 nucleotides are TGTGCCACCATTAGCGGGAGGACTGAGCAGTTCTTC. Translating gives CATISGRTEQFF.

Note on this clonotype: This may be a read error: a much more frequent sequence differs by one nucleotide. This chain connects TRBV20-1 to TRBJ1-5; the D gene is possibly TRBD1 (6 bases). From germline, CDR1 is DFQATT and CDR2 SNEGSKA (reference sequence). The CDR3 has 14 amino acids. CDR3 nucleotide sequence: TGCAGTGTTAGAATACCGCAGGGGCACCAGCCCCAGCATTTT. Its translation is CSVRIPQGHQPQHF.

This clonotype was detected a few times. The V gene is TRBV6-1, the J gene TRBJ2-1; 9 bases agree with TRBD2. The CDR3 covers 14 residues. The junction had 7 bases not matched to a gene; V was cut back by 6 bases and J by 7 bases. Germline CDR1 and CDR2: MNHNS and SASEGT. CDR3: CASSPASGMNEQFF. CDR3 DNA sequence: TGTGCCAGCAGCCCGGCTAGCGGGATGAATGAGCAGTTCTTC.

In this sample, this clonotype turned up many times. The chain links TRBV11-2 to TRBJ2-7, with 13 bases identical to TRBD2. CDR1 and CDR2 (germline): SGHAT, FQNNGV. Trimming cost V 5 bases and J 6 bases; bases outside gene matches: 10. This CDR3 is 16 amino acids long. Here the CDR3 reads CASSRGLAGVGSEQYF. CDR3 DNA: TGTGCCAGCAGCCGCGGACTAGCGGGAGTGGGAAGCGAGCAGTACTTC.

In its sample, this clonotype was seen a few times. Relative to the germline gene, one junction end is altered; a read error may explain this. CDR3 loop: CASSLLQGAEASF. For the CDR3, the DNA is TGTGCCAGCAGTTTATTGCAGGGGGCTGAAGCTTCCTTT. This chain joins TRBV27 and TRBJ1-1; 8 positions match TRBD1. The CDR3 is made up of 13 amino acids. CDR1 and CDR2 from the germline V gene are MNHEY and SMNVEV (reference sequence).

This clonotype was detected many times. The chain is built from TRBV28 and TRBJ1-2, with 11 bases aligning to TRBD1. The germline gives CDR1 MDHEN, CDR2 SYDVKM. V lost 4 bases and J lost 7; bases outside the gene matches: 20. This CDR3 is built from 19 residues. The chain's CDR3 is CASSSDRPDRGQRRGGYTF. The CDR3 DNA is TGTGCCAGCAGTTCCGATAGACCGGACAGGGGGCAAAGGAGGGGTGGCTACACCTTC.